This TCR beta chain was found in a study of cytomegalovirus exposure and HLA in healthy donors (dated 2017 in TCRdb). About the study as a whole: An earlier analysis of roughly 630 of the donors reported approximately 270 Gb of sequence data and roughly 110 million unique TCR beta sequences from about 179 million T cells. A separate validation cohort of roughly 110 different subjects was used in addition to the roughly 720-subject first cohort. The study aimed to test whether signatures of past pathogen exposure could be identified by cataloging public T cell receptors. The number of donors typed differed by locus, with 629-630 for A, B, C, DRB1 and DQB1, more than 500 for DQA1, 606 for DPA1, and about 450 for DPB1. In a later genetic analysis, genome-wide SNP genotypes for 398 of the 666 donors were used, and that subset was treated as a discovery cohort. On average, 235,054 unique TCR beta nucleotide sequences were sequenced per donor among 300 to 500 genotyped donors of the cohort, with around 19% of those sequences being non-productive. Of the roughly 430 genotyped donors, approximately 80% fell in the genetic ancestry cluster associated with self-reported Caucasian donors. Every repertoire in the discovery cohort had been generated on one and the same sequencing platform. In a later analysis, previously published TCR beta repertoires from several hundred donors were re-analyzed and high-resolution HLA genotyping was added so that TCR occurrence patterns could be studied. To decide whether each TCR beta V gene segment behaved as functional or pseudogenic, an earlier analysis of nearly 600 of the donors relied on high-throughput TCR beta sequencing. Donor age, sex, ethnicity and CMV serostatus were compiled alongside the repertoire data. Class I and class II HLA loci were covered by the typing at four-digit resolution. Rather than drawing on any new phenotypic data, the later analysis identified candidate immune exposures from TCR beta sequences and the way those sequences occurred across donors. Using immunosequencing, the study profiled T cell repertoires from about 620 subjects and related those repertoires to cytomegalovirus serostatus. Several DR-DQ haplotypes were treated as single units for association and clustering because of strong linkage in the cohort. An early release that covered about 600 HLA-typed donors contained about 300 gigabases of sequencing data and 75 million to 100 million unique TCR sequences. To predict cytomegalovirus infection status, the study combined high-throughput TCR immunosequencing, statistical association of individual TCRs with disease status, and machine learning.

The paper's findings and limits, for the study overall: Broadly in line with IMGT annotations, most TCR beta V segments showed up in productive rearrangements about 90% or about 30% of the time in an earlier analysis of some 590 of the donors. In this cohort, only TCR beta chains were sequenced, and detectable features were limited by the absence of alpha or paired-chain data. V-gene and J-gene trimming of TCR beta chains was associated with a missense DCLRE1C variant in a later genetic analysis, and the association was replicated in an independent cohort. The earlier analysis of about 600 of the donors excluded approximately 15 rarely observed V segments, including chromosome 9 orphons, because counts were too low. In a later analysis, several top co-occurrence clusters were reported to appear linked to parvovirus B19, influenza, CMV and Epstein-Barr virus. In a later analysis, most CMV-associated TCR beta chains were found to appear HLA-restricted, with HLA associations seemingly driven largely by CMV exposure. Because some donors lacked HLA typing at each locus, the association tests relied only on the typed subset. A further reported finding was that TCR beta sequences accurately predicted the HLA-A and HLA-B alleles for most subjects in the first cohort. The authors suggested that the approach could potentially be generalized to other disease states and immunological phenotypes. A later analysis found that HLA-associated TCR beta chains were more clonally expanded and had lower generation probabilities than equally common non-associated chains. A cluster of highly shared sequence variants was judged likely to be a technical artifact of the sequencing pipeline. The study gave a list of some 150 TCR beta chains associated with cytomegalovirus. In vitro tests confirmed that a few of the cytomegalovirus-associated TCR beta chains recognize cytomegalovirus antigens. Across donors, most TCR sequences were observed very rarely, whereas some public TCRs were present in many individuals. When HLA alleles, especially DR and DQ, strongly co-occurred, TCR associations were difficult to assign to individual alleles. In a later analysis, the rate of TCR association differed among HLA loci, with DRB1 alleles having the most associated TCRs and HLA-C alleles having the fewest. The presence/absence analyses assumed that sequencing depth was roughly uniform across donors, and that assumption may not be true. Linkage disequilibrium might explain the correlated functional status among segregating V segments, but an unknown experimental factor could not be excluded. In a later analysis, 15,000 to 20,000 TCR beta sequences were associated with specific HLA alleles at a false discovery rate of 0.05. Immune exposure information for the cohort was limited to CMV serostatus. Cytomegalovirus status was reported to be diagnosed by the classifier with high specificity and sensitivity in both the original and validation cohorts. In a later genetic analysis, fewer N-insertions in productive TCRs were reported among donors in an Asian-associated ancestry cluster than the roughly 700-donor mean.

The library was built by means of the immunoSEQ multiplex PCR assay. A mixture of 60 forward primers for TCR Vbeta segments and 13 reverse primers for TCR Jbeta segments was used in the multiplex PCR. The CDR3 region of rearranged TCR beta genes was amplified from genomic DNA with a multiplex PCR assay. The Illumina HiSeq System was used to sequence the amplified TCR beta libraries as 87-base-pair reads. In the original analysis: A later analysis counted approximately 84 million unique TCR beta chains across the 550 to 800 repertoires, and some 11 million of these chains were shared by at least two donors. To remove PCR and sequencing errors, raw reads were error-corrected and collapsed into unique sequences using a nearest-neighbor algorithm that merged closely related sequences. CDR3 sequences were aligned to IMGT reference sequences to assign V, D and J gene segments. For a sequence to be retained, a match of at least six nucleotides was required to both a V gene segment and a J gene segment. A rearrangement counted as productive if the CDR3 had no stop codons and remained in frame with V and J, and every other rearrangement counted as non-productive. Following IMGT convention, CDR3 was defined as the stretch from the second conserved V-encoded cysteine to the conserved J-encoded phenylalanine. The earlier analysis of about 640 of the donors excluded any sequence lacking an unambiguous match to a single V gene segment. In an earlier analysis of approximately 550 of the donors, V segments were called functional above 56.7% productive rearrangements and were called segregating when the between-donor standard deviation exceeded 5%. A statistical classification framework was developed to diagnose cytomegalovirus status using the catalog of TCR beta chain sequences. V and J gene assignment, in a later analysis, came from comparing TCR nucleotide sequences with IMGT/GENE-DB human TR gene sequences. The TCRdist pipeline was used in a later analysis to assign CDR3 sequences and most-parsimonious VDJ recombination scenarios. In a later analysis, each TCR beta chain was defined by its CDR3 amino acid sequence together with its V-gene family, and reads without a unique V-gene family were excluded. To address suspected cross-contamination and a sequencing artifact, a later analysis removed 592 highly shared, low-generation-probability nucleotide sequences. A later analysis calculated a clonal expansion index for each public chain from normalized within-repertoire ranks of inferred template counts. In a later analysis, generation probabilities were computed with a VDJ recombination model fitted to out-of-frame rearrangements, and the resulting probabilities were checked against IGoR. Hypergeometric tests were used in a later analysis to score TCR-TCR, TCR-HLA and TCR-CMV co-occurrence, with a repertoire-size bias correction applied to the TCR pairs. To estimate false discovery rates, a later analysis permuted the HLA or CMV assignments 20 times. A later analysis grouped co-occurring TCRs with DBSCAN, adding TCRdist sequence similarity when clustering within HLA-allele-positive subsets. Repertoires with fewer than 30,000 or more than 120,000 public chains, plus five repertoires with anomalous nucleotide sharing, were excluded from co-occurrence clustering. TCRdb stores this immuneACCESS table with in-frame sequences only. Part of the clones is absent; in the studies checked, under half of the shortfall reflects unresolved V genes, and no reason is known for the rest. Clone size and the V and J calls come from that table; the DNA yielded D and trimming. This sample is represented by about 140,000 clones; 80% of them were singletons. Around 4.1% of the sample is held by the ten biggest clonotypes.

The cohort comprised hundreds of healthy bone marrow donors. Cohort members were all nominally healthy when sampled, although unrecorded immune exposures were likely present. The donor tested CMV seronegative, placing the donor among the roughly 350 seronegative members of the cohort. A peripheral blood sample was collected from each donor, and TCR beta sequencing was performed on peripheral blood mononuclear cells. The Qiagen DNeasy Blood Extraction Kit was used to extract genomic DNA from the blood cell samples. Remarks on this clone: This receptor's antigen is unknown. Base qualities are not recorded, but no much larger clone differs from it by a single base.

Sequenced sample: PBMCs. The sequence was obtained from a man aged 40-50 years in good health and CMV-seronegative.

The CDR3 is CASSLELDSPLHF. In nucleotide form, the sequence is TGTGCCAGCAGCTTAGAGTTAGATTCACCCCTCCACTTT. The rearranged segments are TRBV7-7 and TRBJ1-6; the D gene is unclear. The CDR3 goes from the cysteine to the phenylalanine over 13 residues. The read is trimmed to its CDR3 DNA, 39 bases read in frame from base 1. A distance of 6 bases separates the germline ends of V and J, which lose 1 base and 8 bases respectively. CDR1 SSHAT and CDR2 FNYEAQ are derived from the germline V gene (reference sequence).